Presented here are 3 T cell receptor beta chains from one specimen sequenced in a study of T cell repertoires in cytomegalovirus infection. TCRdb reprocessed the reads with MiXCR, giving one entry per CDR3 protein. The sample has under 850,000 distinct CDR3 sequences, 30% to 35% seen once. The antigens of these receptors remain unknown. Sample: cultured PBMCs, taken from culture after CMV antigen stimulation. These receptors were collected from a human donor in good health (CMV status not recorded). Some clones in this sample may be carry-over from other donors' samples.

The chain has TRBV12-3 or TRBV12-4 and TRBJ2-3; TRBD1 or TRBD2 may be the D gene (5 bases each). The CDR3 spans 16 residues. V was cut by 1 base and J by 1 base, with 12 bases left in between. The CDR3 nucleotides read TGTGCCAGCAGTTTAGTCACGGGGCTAGGCACAGATACGCAGTATTTT. Its translation is CASSLVTGLGTDTQYF.

This chain links TRBV5-4 with TRBJ1-1; D gene unclear. The germline gives CDR1 SGHNT, CDR2 YYREEE (reference sequence). The CDR3 spans 13 residues. The germline V and J ends were trimmed by 5 bases and 11 bases, with 19 bases remaining between them. Here the CDR3 reads CASREEFDREAFF. CDR3 DNA: TGTGCCAGCAGGGAGGAGTTTGACCGGGAGGCTTTCTTT.

The rearrangement joins TRBV4-3 to TRBJ2-7, with TRBD2 matching over 10 bases. Germline V CDR1 and CDR2: LGHNA, YSLEER. J lost 4 bases, V lost 4 bases, and 19 bases had no gene match. The CDR3 spans 19 residues. CDR3 DNA sequence: TGCGCCAGCAGCCGCCGTCTAGCGGGAGCACCAACCCCCGGTTACGAGCAGTACTTC. Protein product: CASSRRLAGAPTPGYEQYF.